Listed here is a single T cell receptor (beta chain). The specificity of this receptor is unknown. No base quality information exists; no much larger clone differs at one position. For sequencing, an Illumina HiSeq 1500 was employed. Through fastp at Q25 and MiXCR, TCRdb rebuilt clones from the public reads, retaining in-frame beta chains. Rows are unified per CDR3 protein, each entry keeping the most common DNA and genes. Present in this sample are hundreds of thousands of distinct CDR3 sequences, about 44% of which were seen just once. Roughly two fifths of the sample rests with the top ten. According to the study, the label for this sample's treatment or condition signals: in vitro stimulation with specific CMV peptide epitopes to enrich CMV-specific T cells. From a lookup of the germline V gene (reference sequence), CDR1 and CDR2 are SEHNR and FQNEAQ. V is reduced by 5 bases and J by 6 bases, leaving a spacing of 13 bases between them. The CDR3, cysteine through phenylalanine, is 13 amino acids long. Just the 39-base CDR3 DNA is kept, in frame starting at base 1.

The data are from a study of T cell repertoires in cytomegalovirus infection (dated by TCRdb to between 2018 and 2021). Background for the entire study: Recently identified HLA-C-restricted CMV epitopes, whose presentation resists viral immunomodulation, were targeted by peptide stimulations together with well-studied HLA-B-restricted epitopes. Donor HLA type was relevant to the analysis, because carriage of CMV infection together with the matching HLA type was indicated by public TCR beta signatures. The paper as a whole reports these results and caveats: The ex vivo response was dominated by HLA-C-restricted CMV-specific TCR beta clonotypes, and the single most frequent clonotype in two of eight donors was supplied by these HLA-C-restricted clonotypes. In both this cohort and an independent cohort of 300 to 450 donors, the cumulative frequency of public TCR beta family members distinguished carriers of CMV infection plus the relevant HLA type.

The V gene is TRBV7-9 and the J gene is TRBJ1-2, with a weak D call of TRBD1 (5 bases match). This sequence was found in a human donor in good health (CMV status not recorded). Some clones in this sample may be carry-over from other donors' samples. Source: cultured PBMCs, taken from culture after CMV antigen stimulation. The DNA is TGTGCCAGCAGCCCAACGGGGCTGGATGGCTACACCTTC. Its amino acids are CASSPTGLDGYTF. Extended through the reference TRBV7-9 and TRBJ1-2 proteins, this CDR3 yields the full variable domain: DTGVSQNPRHKITKRGQNVTFRCDPISEHNRLYWYRQTLGQGPEFLTYFQNEAQLEKSRLLSDRFSAERPKGSFSTLEIQRTEQGDSAMYLCASSPTGLDGYTFGSGTRLTVV.